These T cell receptor beta chains were read from a single sample in a study of response to subunit inactivated influenza vaccine. TCRdb reprocessed the RT-PCR reads via MiXCR and lists one record per CDR3 protein. Seen here are some 480,000 distinct CDR3 sequences, 11% observed once, and the top ten hold roughly 12%. Source: PBMCs from blood, taken 45 days after vaccination. The receptors stem from a man aged 45 to 65 who received an inactivated influenza vaccine. CDR3s include the opening cysteine and the closing phenylalanine or tryptophan. D genes are given only for firm matches. Clone size is given for some rows only: seen once, a few or many times, or a class if the clone is expanded.

D gene	clone size	V gene	J gene	CDR3 DNA	CDR3 protein
TRBD1	NA	TRBV6-2/TRBV6-3	TRBJ2-7	TGTGCCAGCACCGGGGGACAGGTATCCTACGAGCAGTACTTC	CASTGGQVSYEQYF
TRBD1	NA	TRBV2	TRBJ1-5	TGTGCCAGCAGGGAGACAGGGCTCGATCAGCCCCAGCATTTT	CASRETGLDQPQHF
NA	NA	TRBV7-9	TRBJ2-7	TGTGCCAGCAGCTTCTACAGGGAGTCCTTTTACGAGCAGTACTTC	CASSFYRESFYEQYF
TRBD2	few	TRBV12-3/TRBV12-4	TRBJ2-2	TGTGCCAGCACCGGTAGCGGGTCTTATTTGGTGGCCGGGGAGCTGTTTTTT	CASTGSGSYLVAGELFF
NA	many	TRBV7-2	TRBJ2-3	TGTGCCAGCAGCATCGCTTGGGGCACAGATACGCAGTATTTT	CASSIAWGTDTQYF
NA	many	TRBV11-2	TRBJ1-1	TGTGCCAGCAGCCCAACTGGGCAGGGTAAGACTGAAGCTTTCTTT	CASSPTGQGKTEAFF
NA	few	TRBV20-1	TRBJ1-1	TGCAGTGCTAGGGACCGGGACAAGAACACTGAAGCTTTCTTT	CSARDRDKNTEAFF
TRBD1	NA	TRBV29-1	TRBJ1-2	TGCAGCGCGGGACAGGGGGATGGCTACACCTTC	CSAGQGDGYTF
NA	many	TRBV7-2	TRBJ2-2	TGTGCCAGCAGCTTAGGACAGGCTTTTGGGGAGCTGTTTTTT	CASSLGQAFGELFF
NA	NA	TRBV12-3/TRBV12-4	TRBJ2-5	TGTGCCAGCAGCCTTTGGAGCGGGGACAGATACTTC	CASSLWSGDRYF
TRBD2	NA	TRBV7-2	TRBJ2-1	TGTGCCAGCAGCTTGAGGGCTAGCGGGATGGGTGAGCAGTTCTTC	CASSLRASGMGEQFF
TRBD1	few	TRBV12-3/TRBV12-4	TRBJ2-2	TGTGCCAGCAGTACCTCGGGACAGGGGCCCGGGGAGCTGTTTTTT	CASSTSGQGPGELFF
NA	NA	TRBV20-1	TRBJ2-3	TGCAGTGCTAAAGCGGGCACTGCTGGCGCAGATACGCAGTATTTT	CSAKAGTAGADTQYF
TRBD2	few	TRBV5-5	TRBJ2-4	TGTGCCAGCAGCTTCGGGGGAGGGACCATAGCCAAAAACATTCAGTACTTC	CASSFGGGTIAKNIQYF
NA	many	TRBV6-1	TRBJ1-2	TGTGCCAGCAGCACGACTTCAAACGTGCTAGGCTACACCTTC	CASSTTSNVLGYTF
TRBD2	many	TRBV12-3/TRBV12-4	TRBJ2-5	TGTGCCAGCAGCGGGACTAGCGGGATGGAGACCCAGTACTTC	CASSGTSGMETQYF
NA	NA	TRBV20-1	TRBJ2-7	TGCTGTGCTACCGCCGGGGGACAGTTCGTTTCCTACGAGCAGTACTTC	CCATAGGQFVSYEQYF
NA	NA	TRBV30	TRBJ2-7	TGTGCCTGGTCCCTCGGCAGGCACACCTCTTACGAGCAGTACTTC	CAWSLGRHTSYEQYF
NA	few	TRBV20-1	TRBJ2-7	TGCAGTGCTAGAGAGGTCGGGAGCGCTAACGAGCAGTACTTC	CSAREVGSANEQYF
NA	NA	TRBV29-1	TRBJ1-1	TGCAGCGCCGATGCACAGGGCAGGGAGGCCACTGAAGCTTTCTTT	CSADAQGREATEAFF
TRBD2	many	TRBV16	TRBJ2-1	TGTGCCAGCACCCCTGAGCGGGAGAATGAGCAGTTCTTC	CASTPERENEQFF
NA	NA	TRBV15	TRBJ1-6	TGTGCCACCAGCCTGGGGAGCTCCTATAATTCACCCCTCCACTTT	CATSLGSSYNSPLHF
NA	few	TRBV6-2/TRBV6-3	TRBJ2-3	TGTGCCAGCAGTCGGGACGGATCAGATACGCAGTATTTT	CASSRDGSDTQYF
TRBD1	NA	TRBV11-2	TRBJ1-4	TGTGCCAGCAGCTTAGCTGGGGACAGCTATGAAAAACTGTTTTTT	CASSLAGDSYEKLFF
NA	few	TRBV6-2/TRBV6-3	TRBJ2-2	TGTGCCAGCAGTTTTACTAGCCAAACCGGGGAGCTGTTTTTT	CASSFTSQTGELFF
NA	many	TRBV6-1	TRBJ2-3	TGTGCCAGCATAGACAGAAACACAGATACGCAGTATTTT	CASIDRNTDTQYF
NA	many	TRBV12-3/TRBV12-4	TRBJ1-5	TGTGCCAGTGGTCAGCCCCAGCATTTT	CASGQPQHF
NA	many	TRBV7-8	TRBJ2-5	TGTGCCAGCAGCCCAGGACCGTACCAAGAGACCCAGTACTTC	CASSPGPYQETQYF
TRBD2	many	TRBV20-1	TRBJ2-1	TGCAGTGCCACGGCTCCAGCGGGAATCGCGTCCAATGAGCAGTTCTTC	CSATAPAGIASNEQFF
TRBD1	few	TRBV20-1	TRBJ1-2	TGCAGTGCTAGAACGGACAGGTTCAACTATGGCTACACCTTC	CSARTDRFNYGYTF
NA	NA	TRBV15	TRBJ1-2	TGTGCCACCAGCAGAGAGAAGGGAAGGAACCATGGCTACACCTTC	CATSREKGRNHGYTF
NA	NA	TRBV4-3	TRBJ2-1	TGCGCCAGCAGCCAAGTCATTCTTGGTGCTTATGAGCAGTTCTTC	CASSQVILGAYEQFF
TRBD2	few	TRBV20-1	TRBJ2-3	TGCAGTGCGACGACTAGCGGGACAATGAGGAGCACAGATACGCAGTATTTT	CSATTSGTMRSTDTQYF
TRBD1	few	TRBV11-2	TRBJ2-3	TGTGCCAGCAGCCTCGGACAGGGTGGTGCAGATACGCAGTATTTT	CASSLGQGGADTQYF
TRBD2	few	TRBV7-8	TRBJ2-7	TGTGCCAGCAGCTATCTCGGCGGGAGCGGCGACGAGCAGTACTTC	CASSYLGGSGDEQYF
NA	NA	TRBV29-1	TRBJ2-6	TGCAGCGTGGACCTCGGGGCCAACGTCCTGACTTTC	CSVDLGANVLTF
NA	NA	TRBV28	TRBJ2-6	TGTGCCAGCTCTCCGCTGAGGGCCAAAGTCCTGACTTTC	CASSPLRAKVLTF
NA	many	TRBV20-1	TRBJ2-1	TGCAGTGCTAGCTTTCAAAACAATGAGCAGTTCTTC	CSASFQNNEQFF
NA	many	TRBV12-3/TRBV12-4	TRBJ1-3	TGTGCCAGCATCGGACGGCTCTCTGGAAACACCATATATTTT	CASIGRLSGNTIYF
NA	NA	TRBV18	TRBJ2-7	TGTGCCAGCTCACTCATGACGGCCCCCTACGAGCAGTACTTC	CASSLMTAPYEQYF
NA	NA	TRBV24-1	TRBJ1-5	TGTGCCACCAGTGATCCGTCCGGGGGTGGCAATCAGCCCCAGCATTTT	CATSDPSGGGNQPQHF
TRBD2	NA	TRBV7-2	TRBJ2-1	TGTACCAGCTGCTGTGTGCCTGTCGGCGGGAGGATACCCTACAATGAGCAGTTCTTC	CTSCCVPVGGRIPYNEQFF
NA	many	TRBV5-6	TRBJ2-7	TGTGCCAGCAGCTTTGTTACAGAAGCCTACGAGCAGTACTTC	CASSFVTEAYEQYF
NA	many	TRBV4-3	TRBJ2-5	TGCGCCAGCAGCCAAGACGACAGACAAGAGACCCAGTACTTC	CASSQDDRQETQYF
NA	few	TRBV5-1	TRBJ2-7	TGCGCCAGCAGCGGGGGCGACGGGTCCTACGAGCAGTACTTC	CASSGGDGSYEQYF
NA	many	TRBV24-1	TRBJ2-1	TGTGCCACCAGTGCGCCAGGCTCCTACAATGAGCAGTTCTTC	CATSAPGSYNEQFF
TRBD1	NA	TRBV20-1	TRBJ2-5	TGCAGTGCTAACTTGTGGGGACAGGTTTTGCAGACCCAGTACTTC	CSANLWGQVLQTQYF
NA	many	TRBV5-1	TRBJ1-4	TGCGCCAGCAGCTCCCGGGACGGGAACGAAAAACTGTTTTTT	CASSSRDGNEKLFF